This T cell receptor beta chain stems from a study of CD8 T cells in acute hepatitis C reinfection. Overall study context: Sequences come from NS3-1073-specific CD8+ T cells, during acute infection and after clearance. Study outcomes and limitations: Overrepresentation in the naive pool did not explain the preferential TRBV04 and TRBV06 usage seen in all groups. NS3-1073 specific repertoires were highly diverse across all groups.

Time point here: acute HCV infection, within 168 days of estimated infection date. No in vitro expansion preceded sequencing of these hepatitis C virus-specific cells, which were studied ex vivo. The table came from immunoSEQ multiplex PCR; TCRdb's copy has only in-frame clones and leaves some out. The sample gives just under 300 clones, roughly 72% of which show up once; 13% is in the top ten. The CDR3 contains 11 residues. Trimming pared 5 bases from V and 9 bases from J, leaving 10 bases between. Germline V CDR1 and CDR2: DFQATT, SNEGSKA (reference sequence). The TCR comes from a man aged 18 to 29 with chronic hepatitis C. The chain is built from TRBV20-1 and TRBJ2-2; D unclear. The material sequenced was HCV NS3-1073 tetramer-sorted CD8+ T cells from PBMCs, taken during acute infection. Written as DNA, the CDR3 is TGCAGTGCTTGGGATTCCCGGGAGCTGTTTTTT. Translated: CSAWDSRELFF.